This TCR beta chain stems from a study of T cells in Graves' hyperthyroidism and ophthalmopathy. Patients were excluded because of uncontrolled infection, other autoimmune disease, pregnancy or lactation. As concerns this clonotype: The target antigen is unknown.

Germline-derived CDR1 and CDR2 are KGHSH and LQKENI. CDR3 size: 15 residues. V was trimmed by 3 bases and J by 0 bases, leaving 12 bases between them. TCR beta CDR3 regions were amplified from RNA transcripts. The study used the HTBI primer set for a first-round RT-PCR of the TCR CDR3. TCRdb passed the multiplex PCR reads through MiXCR, listing each CDR3 protein once. The sample contains 600,000 to 750,000 distinct CDR3 sequences, 15% to 20% of which appear only once. The study, taken as a whole, reports: Before onset, by a median of approximately 5.9 months, the model predicted ophthalmopathy. Appearing also in blood were most of the thyroid clonotypes expanded above 0.001.

Sequenced material: blood. The genes are TRBV18 and TRBJ2-7, with D possibly being TRBD1 (6 bases). The sequence derives from a man aged 50 to 59 with Graves' hyperthyroidism. The CDR3 DNA follows: TGTGCCAGCTCACCCCAGGGACAAAACTCCTACGAGCAGTACTTC. Its protein is CASSPQGQNSYEQYF.